This TCR beta chain was sequenced for a study of T cell responses to AZD1222 COVID-19 vaccine. Using immunoSEQ multiplex PCR, the repertoire was profiled, and TCRdb retains in-frame clones only, with some absent. Found here are 130,000 to 150,000 clones, around 90% of them singletons; the top ten hold 4% to 6%. This sequence was found in an adult in good health. This sample comprised peripheral blood, obtained on day 0 of AZD1222 vaccination.

The chain's CDR3 is CASSLVGAWTEAFF. In DNA form, the CDR3 reads TGTGCCAGCAGTTTGGTCGGGGCATGGACTGAAGCTTTCTTT. The chain employs TRBV28 and TRBJ1-1; D may be TRBD1 (5 bases). In germline, CDR1 is MDHEN, CDR2 SYDVKM. V was clipped by 3 bases and J by 5 bases, with 13 bases between them. This CDR3 is built from 14 residues.